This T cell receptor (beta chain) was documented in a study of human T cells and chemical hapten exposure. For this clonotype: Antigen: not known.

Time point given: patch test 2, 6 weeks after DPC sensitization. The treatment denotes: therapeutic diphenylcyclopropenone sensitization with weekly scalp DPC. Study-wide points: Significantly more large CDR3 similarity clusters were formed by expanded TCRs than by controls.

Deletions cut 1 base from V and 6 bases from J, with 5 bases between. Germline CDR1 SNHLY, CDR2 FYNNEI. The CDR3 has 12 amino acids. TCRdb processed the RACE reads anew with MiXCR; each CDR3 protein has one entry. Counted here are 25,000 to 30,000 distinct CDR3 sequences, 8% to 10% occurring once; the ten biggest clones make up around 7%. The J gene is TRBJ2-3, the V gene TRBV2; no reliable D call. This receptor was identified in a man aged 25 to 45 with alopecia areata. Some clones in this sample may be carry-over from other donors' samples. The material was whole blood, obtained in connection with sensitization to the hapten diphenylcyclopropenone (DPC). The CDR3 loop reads CASSEVKDTQYF. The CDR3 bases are TGTGCCAGCAGTGAAGTAAAGGATACGCAGTATTTT.